Reported below is one TCR beta chain. Its antigen is undetermined. Sequence at one end of the junction differs from germline and may be a read error. TCR beta CDR3 regions were amplified from RNA. First-round RT-PCR of the TCR CDR3 relied on the HTBI primer set. A single record per CDR3 protein comes from TCRdb applying MiXCR to the multiplex PCR reads. The table has hundreds of thousands of distinct CDR3 sequences, 15% to 20% seen once. The record originates from a study of T cells in Graves' hyperthyroidism and ophthalmopathy. General study points: Ophthalmopathy stood apart from stable hyperthyroidism in a 13 V-J model. Most thyroid clonotypes expanded above 0.001 were also detected in blood. The model forecast ophthalmopathy, anticipating it by a median roughly 6.5 months before onset.

Per the germline V gene, CDR1 is MDHEN and CDR2 is SYDVKM. There are 16 residues in the CDR3. The chain uses TRBV28 and TRBJ1-4; no reliable D call. The sequence was collected from a young woman with Graves' hyperthyroidism. Material for sequencing was blood. CDR3 DNA sequence: TGTGCCAGCAGTTTCATCGGCAGCGACGAGAATGAAAAACTGTCTTTT. Its protein is CASSFIGSDENEKLSF. The full variable domain, in which reference TRBV28 and TRBJ1-4 provide the parts outside the CDR3, is DVKVTQSSRYLVKRTGEKVFLECVQDMDHENMFWYRQDPGLGLRLIYFSYDVKMKEKGDIPEGYSVSREKKERFSLILESASTNQTSMYLCASSFIGSDENEKLSFGSGTQLSVL.